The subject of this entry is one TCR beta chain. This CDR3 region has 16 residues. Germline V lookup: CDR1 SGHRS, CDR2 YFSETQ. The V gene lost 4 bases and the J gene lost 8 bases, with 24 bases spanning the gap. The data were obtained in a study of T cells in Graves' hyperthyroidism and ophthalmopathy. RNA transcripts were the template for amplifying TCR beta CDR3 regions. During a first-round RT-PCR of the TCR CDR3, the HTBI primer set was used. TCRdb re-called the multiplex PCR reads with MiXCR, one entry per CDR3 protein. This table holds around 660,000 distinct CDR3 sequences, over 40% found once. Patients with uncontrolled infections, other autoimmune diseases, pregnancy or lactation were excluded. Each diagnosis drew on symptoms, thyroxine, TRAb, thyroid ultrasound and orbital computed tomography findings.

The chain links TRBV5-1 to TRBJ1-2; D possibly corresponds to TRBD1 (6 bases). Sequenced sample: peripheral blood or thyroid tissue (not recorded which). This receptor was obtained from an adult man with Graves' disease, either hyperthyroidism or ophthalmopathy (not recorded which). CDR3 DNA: TGCGCCAGCAGCGATTTCCCGACAGGAGGTACTCGGGGCTACACCTTC. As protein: CASSDFPTGGTRGYTF.